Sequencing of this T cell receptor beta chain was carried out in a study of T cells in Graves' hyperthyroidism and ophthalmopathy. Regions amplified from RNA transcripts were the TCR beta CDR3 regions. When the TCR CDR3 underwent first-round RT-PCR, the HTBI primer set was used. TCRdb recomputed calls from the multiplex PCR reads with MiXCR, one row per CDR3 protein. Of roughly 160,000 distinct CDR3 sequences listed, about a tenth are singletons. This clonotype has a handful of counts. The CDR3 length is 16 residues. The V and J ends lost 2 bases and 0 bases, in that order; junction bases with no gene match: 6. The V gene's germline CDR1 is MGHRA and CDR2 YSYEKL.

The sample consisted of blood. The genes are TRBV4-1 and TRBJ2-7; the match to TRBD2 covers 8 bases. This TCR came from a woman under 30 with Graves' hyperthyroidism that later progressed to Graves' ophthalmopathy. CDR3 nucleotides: TGCGCCAGCAGCCAACAAGCGGGGGCCACCTCCTACGAGCAGTACTTC. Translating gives CASSQQAGATSYEQYF.